This TCR beta chain was captured by sequencing in a study of shared clonotypes between healthy human individuals (dated by TCRdb to about 2020). Study-level background: The cohort included three men and a couple of women between 18 and 49 years of age. Libraries were prepared and TCR repertoires were sequenced by different laboratories using diverse techniques, in order to increase sequencing depth and limit assay-specific biases. For each donor, three plates each were used for CD4 naive and CD4 memory, two plates were used for CD8 naive, and one plate was used for CD8 memory. Between about 0.94 and 10 billion PBMCs per donor were obtained by leukapheresis. To estimate repertoire size and how much clonotype sharing occurs between individuals, the study deeply sequenced the blood TCR repertoires of five healthy adults. On the study overall, not on this receptor specifically: Larger estimated clonotype richness was generally found for naive subsets than for memory subsets. About 5% of naive CD4, 3.5% of naive CD8, approximately 2% of memory CD4, and around 0.4% of memory CD8 clonotypes were shared across a few donors. Sampling was restricted to blood, and TCR repertoires in tissues likely differ from the TCR repertoires found in blood. Clonotypes shared by all four sorted-subset donors showed higher generation probabilities than non-shared clonotypes. The genetic and exposure-history diversity represented was limited by the small number of donors. Based on pairwise subsampling, the degree of clonotype sharing among donors was expected to be affected by sequencing depth. Rarefaction of sorted-subset datasets indicated incomplete sequencing despite the large sequencing depth.

As for this clone: Its specific antigen is unknown. Per-base qualities were not stored, and no clone one base away is much larger. The sample holds other DNA sequences that translate to the same CDR3.

The donors were healthy, HIV-negative adults with no recently reported acute infections or vaccinations. Only Caucasian adults living in Nashville, Tennessee, USA were represented among the donors. CD4+ T cells were enriched through magnetic negative selection, after which naive cells were positively selected on CD45RA and the remaining negative fraction served as the memory subset. Blood was collected by leukapheresis, and PBMCs were isolated by Ficoll-Histopaque density gradient centrifugation and then cryopreserved in liquid nitrogen vapor phase. Purity and quantity of every magnetically sorted T cell population were checked by analytical flow cytometry. Each sorted fraction had its genomic DNA isolated and then quantified by UV absorbance on a Nanodrop 2000c. Using the deep immunoSEQ assay, TCR CDR3 regions were amplified from genomic DNA by multiplex PCR. Extracted genomic DNA from each cell subset was distributed evenly across all wells of several immunoSEQ 96-well plates, and each plate was treated as a replicate. For sorted subsets, approximately 190 ng of genomic DNA, equivalent to some 30,000 T cell genomes, went into each replicate PCR. Purified libraries were measured with a Qubit 3.0 fluorometer, size-checked on a Bioanalyzer 2100, and measured again with the KAPA Library Quantification kit. Each immunoSEQ 96-well plate was sequenced on its own single-read 150-cycle Illumina NextSeq 550 flow cell. The paper's processing steps were these. Because only junctional sequences without quality scores were contained in the immunoSEQ output, filtering matching that applied to full-length reads could not be performed. To assign V/J genes and CDR3, sequences were annotated against IMGT germline references using PyIR, a Python wrapper for IgBLAST v1.9. Reads were filtered out if the reads had weak V/J assignments (E-value above 1e-6), no CDR3, stop codons, out-of-frame junctions, or ambiguous translated residues. V3J clonotypes were defined as sequences sharing an identical inferred V gene, J gene, and CDR3 amino acid sequence. To compute the percentage overlap between repertoires, the number of shared unique clonotypes was divided by the size of the smaller repertoire. RTK rarefaction, the Chao1 estimator, and Recon v2.1 estimates of unobserved clonotypes were used to assess repertoire richness. Generation probabilities were computed with OLGA for all TCRbeta clonotypes obtained by the gDNA method from several donors. What TCRdb holds here is the immuneACCESS table cut down to in-frame rearrangements. Part of the clones is not present; checked against another copy, under half of the missing clones reflect an unresolved V gene, and the others are unexplained. The D gene and trimming were derived from the DNA, and the V and J assignments and clone size from that table. The sample table lists under 2,500,000 clones, around 95% of them with a count of one. In total, the top ten clones hold around 0.13% of the sample.

The sequenced sample was naive CD4+ T cells sorted from blood. This specimen's cell subset or site label, per the study, means: CD45RA+ positively selected. This clonotype originated in a man aged 18-30 years in good health.

The DNA sequence is TGCGCCAGCAGCCCCGGTCCCGGTCAGCCCCAGCATTTT. Translated, this is CASSPGPGQPQHF. The sequence is built from TRBV5-1 and TRBJ1-5; no D gene is confidently identified. The CDR3 starts with the cysteine, ends with the phenylalanine, and has 13 residues. This entry keeps only the CDR3 DNA: 39 bases, framed from base 1. V drops 4 bases and J drops 6 bases, leaving 11 bases in between. The germline V gene provides CDR1 SGHRS and CDR2 YFSETQ.